The clone carrying this TCR beta chain was picked up many times. What it binds is unknown. This sample was included in a study of human T cells and chemical hapten exposure. Study-level information: Alopecia areata, totalis and universalis patients, mostly female, were included.

Using its own MiXCR run on the RACE reads, TCRdb lists one record per CDR3 protein. The data hold roughly 120,000 distinct CDR3 sequences, with approximately 8.8% observed a single time. The study's findings and limits: Alopecia affected the donors, so their immune response may differ from healthy people's.

Time point denoted: patch test 2, 6 weeks after DPC sensitization. Treatment specified: therapeutic diphenylcyclopropenone sensitization with weekly scalp DPC. It was from unfractionated whole blood that total RNA was extracted. Trimming cost V 4 bases and J 6 bases, with 15 bases left between them. The CDR3 has 14 residues. Germline V gives CDR1 MNHEY, CDR2 SVGAGI. The receptor comes from a woman aged 35 to 49 with alopecia areata. Some clones in this sample may be carry-over from other donors' samples. The chain combines TRBV6-5 with TRBJ1-1, with D maybe TRBD1 (5 bases). The material was whole blood, obtained in connection with sensitization to the hapten diphenylcyclopropenone (DPC). For the CDR3, the DNA is TGTGCCAGCAGTTCCCCGGACATAGCGGCTGAAGCTTTCTTT. This codes for CASSSPDIAAEAFF.